Included here is one T cell receptor beta chain sequence, with context. Its antigen remains undetermined. A single base separates this from a much larger clone, so it may be a read error. Inclusive of the bounding cysteine and phenylalanine, the CDR3 is 12 residues long. This entry keeps only the CDR3 DNA: 36 bases, framed from base 1. From the germline V gene, CDR1 is SQVTM and CDR2 is ANQGSEA. This entry belongs to a study of spatial heterogeneity in lung cancer (dated by TCRdb to the late 2010s). With regard to the full study: More beta-chain than alpha-chain transcripts were consistently detected, likely reflecting higher beta-chain transcript abundance. In the raw uncorrected reads, each unique combination of TCR and UMI appeared more than ten times on average. In non-small cell lung cancer, the study quantitatively compared TCR alpha and beta repertoires across several tumor regions, matched nontumor lung, and blood. Nonsynonymous mutation counts, determined by whole-exome sequencing of tumor tissue, were related to features of the TCR repertoire. At surgery, both alpha and beta chains were TCR-sequenced in 200 to 250 tumor regions, fewer than 80 matched nontumor lung samples and some 60 PBMC samples. On the study overall, not on this receptor specifically: Ubiquitous expanded tumor TCRs showed up in blood more often at tumor resection than at routine follow-up. Additional single-cell paired TCR alpha and beta sequencing was considered necessary to confirm, at a functional level, the hypothesis that regional TCRs recognize regional mutations.

Library creation used 5' RACE. Sequencer: NextSeq 500. To allow correction of PCR and sequencing errors, the TCR library protocol tagged every TCR cDNA molecule with a unique molecular identifier. In the authors' own workflow: TCR identification, UMI-based error correction and CDR3 extraction were all carried out with Decombinator tools. TCRs above a frequency of 2 per 1,000, corresponding to the top 1% of the tumor frequency distribution, were defined as expanded. Each repertoire was subsampled 100 times to 5,000 TCRs, after which Renyi diversity was computed with the R vegan package. To build CDR3 similarity networks, amino acid triplet string-kernel similarity was used, and CDR3s were connected when their pairwise similarity was above 0.82. Using fastp trimming at Q25 and MiXCR clonotype assembly, TCRdb reanalyzed the public sequencing data and kept in-frame beta chains. Duplicate CDR3 protein sequences are folded into a single record with the most common DNA and genes. The V and J calls come from TCRdb's annotation, not from the publication. Recorded for this sample are 25,000 or so distinct CDR3 sequences; roughly 8.4% of them occurred a single time. The ten largest clones represent about 34% of the sample.

In the paper's terms, the time point label means: sample taken at primary tumor resection. TCR sequencing used whole RNA extracted from tumor and nontumor lung tissue, or from cryopreserved PBMC samples, without cell sorting. Donors were about 70 patients with early-stage, untreated non-small cell lung cancer from the lung TRACERx cohort. Only patients with enough RNA available from two or more tumor regions were chosen for TCR sequencing. The V and J genes are TRBV29-1 and TRBJ2-7; D gene: possibly TRBD1, on 7 matching bases. The source material was PBMCs, sampled at surgery. This TCR derives from a female donor with early-stage non-small cell lung cancer. Read as DNA, the sequence is TGCATCGGGGGACAGACCTACTACGAGCAGTACTTC. Its product reads: CIGGQTYYEQYF.